This T cell receptor beta chain comes out of a study of cytomegalovirus exposure and HLA in healthy donors. Findings and caveats of the study: In a later analysis, V- and J-gene trimming of beta chains associated with a DCLRE1C missense variant, replicated independently.

The PCR employed 60 Vbeta primers together with 13 Jbeta primers. Clones were sequenced by immunoSEQ multiplex PCR, and TCRdb holds only the in-frame ones, with some missing. This sample yields approximately 170,000 clones, of which around 79% are seen a single time; roughly 7.5% belongs to the top ten. CDR3 length: 16 residues. Germline assignment: CDR1 SGHDT and CDR2 YYEEEE. V lost 4 bases to trimming and J lost 2 bases, with 17 bases between them. Notes on this clone: Its antigen is as yet unknown.

This receptor was taken from a male donor in good health and CMV-seropositive. Material for sequencing was PBMCs. V gene TRBV5-6 combines with J gene TRBJ2-3, with D possibly matching TRBD1 (7 bases). CDR3 loop: CASSQGGLTPTDTQYF. The CDR3 DNA reads TGTGCCAGCAGCCAGGGGGGACTGACCCCCACAGATACGCAGTATTTT.